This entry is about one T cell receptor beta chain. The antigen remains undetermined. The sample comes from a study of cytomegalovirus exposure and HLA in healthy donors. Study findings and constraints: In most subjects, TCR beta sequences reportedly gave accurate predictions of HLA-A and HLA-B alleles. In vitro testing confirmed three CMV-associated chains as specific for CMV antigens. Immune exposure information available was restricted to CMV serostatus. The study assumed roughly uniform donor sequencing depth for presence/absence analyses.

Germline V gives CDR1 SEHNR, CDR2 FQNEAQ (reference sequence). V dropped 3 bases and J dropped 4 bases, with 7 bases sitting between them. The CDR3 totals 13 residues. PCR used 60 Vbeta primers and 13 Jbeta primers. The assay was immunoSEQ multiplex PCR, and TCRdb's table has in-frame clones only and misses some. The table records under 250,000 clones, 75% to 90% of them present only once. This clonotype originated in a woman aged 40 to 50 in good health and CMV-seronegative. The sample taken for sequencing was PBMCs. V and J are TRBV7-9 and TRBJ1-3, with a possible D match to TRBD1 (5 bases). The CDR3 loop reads CASSLTAGNTIYF. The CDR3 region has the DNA TGTGCCAGCAGCTTGACAGCCGGAAACACCATATATTTT. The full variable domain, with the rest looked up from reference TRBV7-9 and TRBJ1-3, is DTGVSQNPRHKITKRGQNVTFRCDPISEHNRLYWYRQTLGQGPEFLTYFQNEAQLEKSRLLSDRFSAERPKGSFSTLEIQRTEQGDSAMYLCASSLTAGNTIYFGEGSWLTVV.